A single sample is the source of the 24 T cell receptor beta chains below, sequenced in a study of blood T cell repertoires in COVID-19. Generated by immunoSEQ multiplex PCR, the TCRdb table keeps only in-frame clones and is missing some. The sample holds hundreds of thousands of clones; around four fifths are singletons and the top ten take around 3.9%. Sequencing was performed on peripheral blood. These receptor sequences come from a woman aged 45 to 65 with active or convalescent COVID-19.

The chain couples TRBV19 to TRBJ1-5, with a weak D call TRBD1 (6 bases). V was cut by 6 bases and J by 7 bases, with 16 bases left in between. CDR1 and CDR2 (germline): LNHDA, SQIVND (reference sequence). CDR3 length equals 14 residues. Here the CDR3 reads CASRQQGVEQPQHF. CDR3 nucleotides: TGTGCCAGTAGACAACAGGGAGTAGAGCAGCCCCAGCATTTT.

This chain connects TRBV14 to TRBJ1-1, with D tentatively TRBD1 (5 bases). The germline V gene encodes CDR1 SGHDN and CDR2 FVKESK. The ends were cut back, 4 bases at V and 10 bases at J, with 16 bases in the middle. The CDR3 has 13 amino acids. The CDR3 DNA is TGTGCCAGCAGCCCCCACCCTGGGGCTCGAGCTTTCTTT. Protein: CASSPHPGARAFF. The full variable domain, its missing parts supplied by reference TRBV14 and TRBJ1-1, is EAGVTQFPSHSVIEKGQTVTLRCDPISGHDNLYWYRRVMGKEIKFLLHFVKESKQDESGMPNNRFLAERTGGTYSTLKVQPAELEDSGVYFCASSPHPGARAFFGQGTRLTVV.

The chain combines TRBV11-3 with TRBJ1-3; unclear D gene. The CDR3 length is 14 residues. Trimming removed 5 bases from V and 3 bases from J, with 11 bases in between. Per the germline V gene, CDR1 is SGHNT and CDR2 is YENEEA. Here the CDR3 reads CASSRGEFGNTIYF. Written as DNA, the CDR3 is TGTGCCAGCAGCCGGGGAGAATTTGGAAACACCATATATTTT.

This rearrangement joins TRBV2 to TRBJ1-2; 7 bases are a match to TRBD1. CDR3 length: 14 amino acids. Germline values: CDR1 SNHLY, CDR2 FYNNEI. The V gene end was trimmed by 5 bases and the J gene end by 4 bases; junction bases not matched to a gene: 7. The CDR3 sequence is CASSTWDRIYGYTF. CDR3 sequence (DNA): TGTGCCAGCAGTACCTGGGACAGAATCTATGGCTACACCTTC.

This clone was observed a few times. This chain links TRBV3-1 (or the pseudogene TRBV3-2) with TRBJ1-6, with TRBD1 matching 7 bases. This CDR3 has 15 amino acids. Per the germline V gene, CDR1 is LGHDT and CDR2 is YNNKEL (reference sequence). V lost 1 base and J lost 7; bases outside the gene matches: 4. In DNA, the CDR3 is TGTGCCAGCAGCCAAGGGGGACAGCTAAATTCACCCCTCCACTTT. This encodes CASSQGGQLNSPLHF.

The rearrangement joins TRBV5-5 to TRBJ1-3; D perhaps matches TRBD1 (5 bases). Germline V lookup: CDR1 SGHKS, CDR2 YYEKEE (reference sequence). This CDR3 has 14 amino acids. V was cut by 0 bases and J by 4 bases, with 8 bases left in between. CDR3 sequence: CASSLAREGNTIYF. In DNA, the CDR3 is TGTGCCAGCAGCTTGGCCAGGGAAGGAAACACCATATATTTT.

CDR3 nucleotides: TGTGCCAGTAAAGAGGAACACTCGGTAGCCAAAAACATTCAGTACTTC. As protein: CASKEEHSVAKNIQYF. The chain combines TRBV19 with TRBJ2-4; D is uncertain. The germline CDR1 and CDR2 sequences are LNHDA and SQIVND (reference sequence). This CDR3 contains 16 residues. With 7 bases removed from V and 0 bases from J, the gap between germline ends came to 16 bases. The variable domain in full, with the rest retrieved from reference TRBV19 and TRBJ2-4, is DGGITQSPKYLFRKEGQNVTLSCEQNLNHDAMYWYRQDPGQGLRLIYYSQIVNDFQKGDIAEGYSVSREKKESFPLTVTSAQKNPTAFYLCASKEEHSVAKNIQYFGAGTRLSVL.

This clone was seen only once. V usage is TRBV7-9 and J usage is TRBJ1-2; D is possibly TRBD1 (5 bases). The CDR3 extends over 14 amino acids. Trimming shortened V by 2 bases and J by 3 bases, and 10 bases separated the two germline ends. Looked up from germline, CDR1 is SEHNR and CDR2 is FQNEAQ (reference sequence). The CDR3 protein is CASSLLARDYGYTF. The DNA of the CDR3 is TGTGCCAGCAGCTTACTTGCCAGGGACTATGGCTACACCTTC.

This clone was seen more than once but under ten times. The chain recombines TRBV28 with TRBJ1-2; TRBD1 matches at 8 bases. This CDR3 comprises 14 residues. The junction had 9 bases not matched to a gene; V was cut back by 9 bases and J by 3 bases. Germline V gives CDR1 MDHEN, CDR2 SYDVKM. CDR3 sequence reads: CASTPAGGDYGYTF. CDR3 sequence (DNA): TGTGCCAGTACCCCGGCAGGGGGCGACTATGGCTACACCTTC.

The chain joins TRBV11-2 to TRBJ1-4, with 8 bases fitting TRBD1. Per the germline V gene, CDR1 is SGHAT and CDR2 is FQNNGV. CDR3 size: 15 residues. Trimming removed 5 bases from V and 6 bases from J; junction bases left unmatched: 8. The CDR3 here is CASSLQGADHEKLFF. Written as DNA, the CDR3 is TGTGCCAGCAGCCTCCAGGGGGCCGATCATGAAAAACTGTTTTTT.

This chain uses TRBV25-1 with TRBJ2-1; possible D gene TRBD2, 6 bases. Germline CDR1 MGHDK, CDR2 SYGVNS. The CDR3 is 15 amino acids. Trimming removed 4 bases from V and 8 bases from J, with 18 bases in between. The CDR3: CASSVAGRIWDEQFF. CDR3 nucleotide sequence: TGTGCCAGCAGTGTTGCGGGACGTATCTGGGATGAGCAGTTCTTC.

In this sample, this clone turned up a few times. The chain's CDR3 is CASRPTRAGVSNEQFF. CDR3 nucleotide sequence: TGTGCCAGTAGGCCTACTCGGGCGGGAGTCAGCAATGAGCAGTTCTTC. The rearrangement uses TRBV19 and TRBJ2-1; 7 bases are a match to TRBD2. Trimming removed 6 bases from V and 6 bases from J; junction bases left unmatched: 14. Germline values: CDR1 LNHDA, CDR2 SQIVND (reference sequence). The CDR3 runs 16 residues.

V is TRBV25-1 and J is TRBJ1-1; D unresolved. V lost 8 bases to trimming and J lost 11 bases, with 18 bases between them. The CDR3 runs 12 residues. Germline CDR1 MGHDK, CDR2 SYGVNS. CDR3 loop: CASGGGSFPAFF. The CDR3 region has the DNA TGTGCCAGCGGAGGTGGGAGTTTTCCGGCTTTCTTT.

V usage is TRBV19 and J usage is TRBJ1-2; 10 bases are shared with TRBD1. CDR3 length equals 15 residues. In germline, CDR1 is LNHDA, CDR2 SQIVND (reference sequence). V lost 3 bases and J lost 2; bases outside the gene matches: 3. DNA of the CDR3: TGTGCCAGTAGTATTACGGGACAGGGGAACTATGGCTACACCTTC. The encoded protein is CASSITGQGNYGYTF.

The V call is TRBV7-2, the J call TRBJ2-7; D might be TRBD2 (6 bases). The CDR3 is 13 residues long. CDR1 is SGHTA, CDR2 FQGNSA, per germline. Trimming left V 5 bases short and J 3 bases short, with 11 bases between. The CDR3 nucleotides read TGTGCCAGCAGCCGGGGACTTAACTACGAGCAGTACTTC. Its translation is CASSRGLNYEQYF.

This rearrangement joins TRBV7-8 to TRBJ2-5, with TRBD2 matching 7 bases. The V gene's germline CDR1 is SGHVS and CDR2 FQNEAQ. The CDR3 is 15 residues long. Germline trimming cut 1 base from V and 4 bases from J; bases unmatched to any gene: 6. CDR3 region: CASSLVHGGRETQYF. CDR3 nucleotides: TGTGCCAGCAGCTTAGTGCATGGCGGGAGAGAGACCCAGTACTTC. Supplemented by reference TRBV7-8 and TRBJ2-5, the full variable domain reads GAGVSQSPRYKVAKRGQDVALRCDPISGHVSLFWYQQALGQGPEFLTYFQNEAQLDKSGLPSDRFFAERPEGSVSTLKIQRTQQEDSAVYLCASSLVHGGRETQYFGPGTRLLVL.

This clone was counted only a few times. The gene calls are TRBV2 and TRBJ2-1; TRBD2 aligns across 10 bases. CDR3 size: 13 residues. The junction had 3 bases not matched to a gene; V was cut back by 6 bases and J by 7 bases. Per germline, CDR1 SNHLY and CDR2 FYNNEI. The CDR3 region has the DNA TGTGCCAGCAGGCCTAGCGGGAGAAATGAGCAGTTCTTC. It specifies CASRPSGRNEQFF.

Note on this clone: Other DNA sequences of this sample code for an identical CDR3. This chain connects TRBV7-3 to TRBJ1-2, with D maybe TRBD1 (6 bases). This CDR3 region has 13 residues. Germline-derived CDR1 and CDR2 are SGHTA and FQGTGA. The V end was cut by 5 bases, the J end by 2 bases, with 9 bases between. The chain's CDR3 is CASSPDRNYGYTF. CDR3 in DNA: TGTGCCAGCAGCCCCGACAGGAACTATGGCTACACCTTC.

Of note for this clone: This may stem from a read error, because a much larger clone lies one nucleotide away. This sample includes further DNA sequences coding for the same CDR3. This chain connects TRBV18 to TRBJ1-1; possibly TRBD1 for D (6 bases). The V end was cut by 6 bases, the J end by 1 base, with 9 bases between. Germline lookup yields CDR1 KGHSH and CDR2 LQKENI. This CDR3 has 13 residues. The CDR3 nucleotides read TGTGCCAGCTCGCCGGGACAGAACACTGAAGCTTTCTTT. Protein sequence: CASSPGQNTEAFF.

The CDR3 protein is CASSQGSGSSYEQYF. The CDR3 nucleotides are TGCGCCAGCAGCCAAGGTAGCGGTTCATCCTACGAGCAGTACTTC. The chain uses TRBV4-1 and TRBJ2-7; D perhaps matches TRBD2 (6 bases). V dropped 1 base and J dropped 1 base, with 11 bases sitting between them. The germline V gene encodes CDR1 MGHRA and CDR2 YSYEKL. The CDR3 consists of 15 residues.

The chain carries TRBV6-5 and TRBJ2-1, with 8 bases lining up with TRBD2. CDR1 is MNHEY, CDR2 SVGAGI, per germline. The length of the CDR3 is 16 residues. V was pared by 1 base and J by 0 bases, with 2 bases of the junction left unmatched. CDR3 nucleotide sequence: TGTGCCAGCAGTTACTACAGCGGGAGCTCCTACAATGAGCAGTTCTTC. Amino acid sequence: CASSYYSGSSYNEQFF.

CDR3 sequence (DNA): TGTGCCAGCAGCCAACATACAGGGGAATCCTACGAGCAGTACTTC. Its translation is CASSQHTGESYEQYF. V usage is TRBV14 and J usage is TRBJ2-7; 7 bases line up with TRBD1. V lost 2 bases to trimming and J lost 1 base; unmatched junction nucleotides: 5. The CDR3 spans 15 residues. Looked up from germline, CDR1 is SGHDN and CDR2 is FVKESK.

This clone was counted between two and nine times. This chain uses TRBV25-1 with TRBJ1-6, with a tentative D call TRBD1 (5 bases). Per germline, CDR1 MGHDK and CDR2 SYGVNS. The V gene lost 6 bases and the J gene lost 3 bases, with 9 bases spanning the gap. CDR3 length equals 14 residues. For the CDR3, the DNA is TGTGCCAGCAGATTCCAGGGCTATAATTCACCCCTCCACTTT. It translates to CASRFQGYNSPLHF.

The chain couples TRBV28 to TRBJ2-2; 10 nucleotides line up with TRBD2. There are 17 residues in the CDR3. With 6 bases clipped from V and 5 bases from J, the junction kept 12 bases outside the gene matches. Per germline, CDR1 MDHEN and CDR2 SYDVKM. The DNA for the CDR3 is TGTGCCAGCAGACATCGGGCTAGCGGGAGTAGAACCGGGGAGCTGTTTTTT. It is translated as CASRHRASGSRTGELFF.